This TCR beta chain was recorded in a study of blood T cells in healthy people across ages. Collection of 8.5 to 10 milliliters of peripheral blood was performed for each donor. A second PCR, run for roughly 7 to 12 cycles, used a sample-barcoded 5' primer plus a J-beta primer mix. TCRdb re-called the 5' RACE reads with MiXCR, one entry per CDR3 protein. Of about 1.4 million distinct CDR3 sequences listed, roughly 60% are singletons. The TCR was taken from a young man in good health. Sequenced material: blood.

The CDR3 reads CASRRTGTGANVLTF. In DNA, the CDR3 is TGTGCCAGCAGGAGGACAGGGACTGGGGCCAACGTCCTGACTTTC. This sequence joins TRBV25-1 and TRBJ2-6; TRBD1 aligns across 8 bases. This CDR3 spans 15 amino acids. V lost 6 bases to trimming and J lost 2 bases; unmatched junction nucleotides: 3. CDR1 MGHDK and CDR2 SYGVNS come from the germline V gene.